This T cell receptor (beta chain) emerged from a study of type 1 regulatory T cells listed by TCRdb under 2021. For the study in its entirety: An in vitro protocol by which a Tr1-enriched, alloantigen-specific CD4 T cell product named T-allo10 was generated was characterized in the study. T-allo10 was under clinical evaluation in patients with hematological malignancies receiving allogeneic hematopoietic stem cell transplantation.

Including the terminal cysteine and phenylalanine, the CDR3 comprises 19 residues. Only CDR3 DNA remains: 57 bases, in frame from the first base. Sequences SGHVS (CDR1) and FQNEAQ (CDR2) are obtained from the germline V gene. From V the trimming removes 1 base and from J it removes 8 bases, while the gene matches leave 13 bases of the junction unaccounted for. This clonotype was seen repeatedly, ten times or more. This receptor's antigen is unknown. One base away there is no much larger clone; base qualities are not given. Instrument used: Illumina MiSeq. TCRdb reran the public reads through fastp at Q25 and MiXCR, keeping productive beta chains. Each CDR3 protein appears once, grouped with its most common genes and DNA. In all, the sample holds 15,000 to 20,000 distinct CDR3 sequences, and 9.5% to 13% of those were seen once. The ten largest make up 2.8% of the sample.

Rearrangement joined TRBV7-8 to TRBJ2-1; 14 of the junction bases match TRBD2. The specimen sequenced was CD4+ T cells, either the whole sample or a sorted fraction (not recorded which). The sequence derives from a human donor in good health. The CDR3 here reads CASSLVTQPGLAGEYEQFF. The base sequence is TGTGCCAGCAGCTTAGTTACACAACCGGGACTAGCGGGAGAGTATGAGCAGTTCTTC.